The 19 T cell receptor beta chains given below trace back to one sample, sequenced in a study of blood T cells in healthy people across ages. Then a second PCR, running about 6 to 12 cycles, was carried out with a sample-barcoded 5' primer and a J-beta primer mix. TCRdb reprocessed the 5' RACE reads via MiXCR and lists one record per CDR3 protein. The sample carries about 770,000 distinct CDR3 sequences, 40% to 50% recorded once. Sequenced material: blood. The receptors were gathered from a man between 60 and 75 years old in good health.

This clonotype was found a few times. The chain links TRBV27 to TRBJ2-5, with 8 nucleotides matching TRBD1. The CDR3 is made up of 15 amino acids. Losses at the gene ends were 0 bases for V and 11 bases for J; bases not matched to a gene: 11. The V gene's germline CDR1 is MNHEY and CDR2 SMNVEV (reference sequence). The CDR3 DNA reads as TGTGCCAGCAGTTTATCAGGCAGGGGGCTGGATGAGCAGTACTTC. Its translation is CASSLSGRGLDEQYF.

This clonotype appeared a few times. One junction end disagrees with the germline gene, perhaps due to a read error. This chain joins TRBV5-1 and TRBJ2-1; D might be TRBD1 (5 bases). CDR1 is SGHRS and CDR2 is YFSETQ in the germline V gene. The CDR3 covers 14 residues. The CDR3 region has the DNA TGTGCCAGCAGTTTAGAAGCAGGGAACAATGAGCAGTTCTTC. Translated, it gives CASSLEAGNNEQFF.

This chain uses TRBV20-1 with TRBJ2-7; D is perhaps TRBD1 (5 bases). V lost 0 bases and J lost 4, with 16 bases in between. This CDR3 comprises 15 residues. From germline, CDR1 is DFQATT and CDR2 SNEGSKA (reference sequence). In DNA, the CDR3 is TGCAGTGCTAGAGAGGGGCCTGGACACGAATACGAGCAGTACTTC. The encoded protein is CSAREGPGHEYEQYF.

The chain couples TRBV15 to TRBJ1-6; 7 positions agree with TRBD1. CDR3 length: 14 amino acids. CDR1 and CDR2 from the germline V gene are LNHNV and YYDKDF (reference sequence). J gave up 9 bases and V 5 bases, and 7 bases lay outside the gene matches. As DNA, the CDR3 is TGTGCCACCAGCGGGGGGGACAGTGGTTCACCCCTCCACTTT. This gives the protein CATSGGDSGSPLHF.

CDR3 residues: CASSSGQARLTDTQYF. The CDR3 DNA is TGTGCCAGCAGCTCAGGACAGGCCCGCCTCACAGATACGCAGTATTTT. The chain uses TRBV5-6 and TRBJ2-3; 7 bases align to TRBD1. This CDR3 comprises 16 residues. Trimming removed 3 bases from V and 2 bases from J; junction bases left unmatched: 9. Germline lookup yields CDR1 SGHDT and CDR2 YYEEEE.

This clonotype was seen more than once but under ten times. V is TRBV2 and J is TRBJ2-7; D remains unclear. Germline loops: CDR1 SNHLY, CDR2 FYNNEI. V was cut by 6 bases and J by 2 bases, with 11 bases left in between. The CDR3 totals 13 residues. Here the CDR3 reads CASSNTRTYEQYF. The CDR3 nucleotides read TGTGCCAGCAGCAATACAAGGACCTACGAGCAGTACTTC.

The sample holds a few counts of this clonotype. The DNA for the CDR3 is TGCGCCAGCAGCACAACAACCATGAACACTGAAGCTTTCTTT. It yields the protein CASSTTTMNTEAFF. The V call is TRBV5-1, the J call TRBJ1-1; D ambiguous. This CDR3 has 14 residues. Germline V gives CDR1 SGHRS, CDR2 YFSETQ. V gave up 4 bases and J gave up 0 bases, with 10 bases separating them. Together with reference TRBV5-1 and TRBJ1-1, the CDR3 gives the full variable domain: KAGVTQTPRYLIKTRGQQVTLSCSPISGHRSVSWYQQTPGQGLQFLFEYFSETQRNKGNFPGRFSGRQFSNSRSEMNVSTLELGDSALYLCASSTTTMNTEAFFGQGTRLTVV.

The count of this clonotype is one. The chain recombines TRBV15 with TRBJ1-5; tentative D call: TRBD1 (6 bases). Trimming shortened V by 7 bases and J by 3 bases, and 16 bases separated the two germline ends. From germline, CDR1 is LNHNV and CDR2 YYDKDF (reference sequence). The CDR3 runs 15 residues. The CDR3 region is CATNPRTGINQPQHF. Written as DNA, the CDR3 is TGTGCCACCAACCCTCGCACAGGGATCAATCAGCCCCAGCATTTT.

This clonotype was seen a few times. Here the CDR3 DNA reads TGTGCCAGCAGCCGGAGGGGGACAGATCGCGAGCAGTACTTC. This gives the protein CASSRRGTDREQYF. The genes are TRBV14 and TRBJ2-5; the D gene is possibly TRBD1 (7 bases). TRBJ2-7 explains the end of the DNA better; the J call may be wrong. CDR1 is SGHDN and CDR2 is FVKESK in the germline V gene. CDR3 size: 14 residues.

The chain carries TRBV5-1 and TRBJ2-2; 9 bases align to TRBD1. Germline V gene lookup returns CDR1 SGHRS and CDR2 YFSETQ. CDR3 length equals 16 residues. The trim removed 4 bases at V and 4 bases at J, leaving 8 bases unmatched. The CDR3 sequence is CASSVAGTGSTGELFF. The CDR3 nucleotides read TGCGCCAGCAGCGTCGCCGGGACAGGGAGCACCGGGGAGCTGTTTTTT.

This clonotype was picked up a small number of times. The chain employs TRBV10-3 and TRBJ2-7, with 7 bases fitting TRBD1. This CDR3 is 14 amino acids long. J gave up 3 bases and V 2 bases, and 4 bases lay outside the gene matches. Germline assignment: CDR1 ENHRY and CDR2 SYGVKD. CDR3: CAISEPGTVYEQYF. CDR3 coding DNA: TGTGCCATCAGTGAGCCCGGGACAGTCTACGAGCAGTACTTC.

This clonotype was seen more than once but under ten times. The chain recombines TRBV6-5 with TRBJ1-6; 8 bases align to TRBD1. V trimming: 2 bases; J trimming: 10 bases; junction bases outside the gene matches: 1. Germline CDR1 MNHEY, CDR2 SVGAGI. CDR3 length: 13 amino acids. This CDR3 reads CASSYDRGSPLHF. The CDR3 DNA is TGTGCCAGCAGTTACGACAGGGGATCACCCCTCCACTTT.

The chain carries TRBV6-5 and TRBJ1-1; D is ambiguous. V was cut by 2 bases and J by 1 base, with 8 bases left in between. The CDR3 is 14 residues long. Germline values: CDR1 MNHEY, CDR2 SVGAGI. DNA of the CDR3: TGTGCCAGCAGTTACGGCCATAAGAACACTGAAGCTTTCTTT. Its protein is CASSYGHKNTEAFF.

The chain combines TRBV6-2 or TRBV6-3 with TRBJ2-7, with a possible D match to TRBD2 (5 bases). Trimming shortened V by 3 bases and J by 2 bases, and 14 bases separated the two germline ends. Germline assignment: CDR1 MNHEY and CDR2 SVGEGT. The CDR3 has 15 residues. CDR3 in DNA: TGTGCCAGCAGTTATTCACTAGGAGGACCCTACGAGCAGTACTTC. Translated, it gives CASSYSLGGPYEQYF.

This chain uses TRBV9 with TRBJ1-5; no clear D gene. CDR1 SGDLS and CDR2 YYNGEE come from the germline V gene. Trimming pared 0 bases from V and 1 base from J, leaving 5 bases between. The CDR3 covers 14 residues. CDR3 region: CASSVAGSNQPQHF. CDR3 sequence (DNA): TGTGCCAGCAGCGTAGCTGGCAGCAATCAGCCCCAGCATTTT.

This clonotype was seen just once. A clone one base away is much larger, so this may be a read error. The rearrangement links TRBV28 to TRBJ2-5; 9 bases map to TRBD1. The germline V gene has CDR1 MDHEN and CDR2 SYDVKM. The CDR3 is 14 residues long. The CDR3 loop reads CVSSPGTGLRAQYF. DNA for the CDR3: TGTGTCAGCAGTCCTGGGACAGGGCTAAGGGCCCAGTACTTC.

This clonotype was seen many times. The chain has TRBV7-2 and TRBJ2-3, with 15 positions matching TRBD2. J gave up 4 bases and V 7 bases, and 9 bases lay outside the gene matches. CDR3 size: 17 residues. Germline V CDR1 and CDR2: SGHTA, FQGNSA. Written as DNA, the CDR3 is TGTGCCAGCACCGGACTAGCGGGGGGGCTTAAATCAGATACGCAGTATTTT. Its protein product is CASTGLAGGLKSDTQYF.

This clonotype has just a few counts. CDR3: CASRTLSLETQYF. The CDR3 region has the DNA TGTGCCAGCAGGACATTATCTTTAGAGACCCAGTACTTC. This chain uses TRBV6-1 with TRBJ2-5; no clear D. Germline V gene lookup returns CDR1 MNHNS and CDR2 SASEGT. This CDR3 has 13 residues. The V end lost 6 bases, the J end lost 4 bases, and 12 bases lay between the germline ends.

The chain employs TRBV12-3 or TRBV12-4 and TRBJ2-1; D remains unclear. Trimming stripped 4 bases from V and 5 bases from J, with 12 bases between. CDR3 length equals 14 residues. CDR3 protein: CASSSRPRDNEQFF. CDR3 nucleotide sequence: TGTGCCAGCAGTTCCCGCCCCAGAGACAATGAGCAGTTCTTC.